This T cell receptor beta chain was sequenced for a study of blood T cell repertoires in COVID-19. CDR3 length: 15 residues. CDR1 and CDR2 from the germline V gene are LGHDT and YNNKEL (reference sequence). Trimming left V 3 bases short and J 5 bases short, with 16 bases between. This clone was seen just once. Sequencing used immunoSEQ multiplex PCR; TCRdb keeps in-frame clones, though not all of them. Among some 300,000 clones listed, approximately 89% were seen once. V usage is TRBV3-1 (or the pseudogene TRBV3-2) and J usage is TRBJ2-5, with a tentative D call TRBD2 (6 bases). The sample was PBMCs or T cells enriched from blood (not recorded which). The sequence came from a woman between 50 and 59 years old who had been exposed to COVID-19. CDR3 residues: CASSQDPSGGETQYF. CDR3 coding DNA: TGTGCCAGCAGCCAGGATCCGAGCGGAGGGGAGACCCAGTACTTC.